Listed here are 18 T cell receptor beta chains from one sample, sequenced in a study of PD-L1 blockade in urothelial cancer listed by TCRdb under 2017. The time point label for this specimen denotes: peripheral blood 6 weeks after treatment start. Receptor amplification or capture employed the immunoSEQ multiplex PCR assay. TCRdb limited this immuneACCESS table to in-frame rearrangements with V and J called. A share of clones is missing; checked studies link under half to unresolved V genes, and the rest is unexplained. In all, the sample holds 75,000 to 95,000 clones, and approximately 90% of those were seen once. The ten largest make up about 0.91% of the sample. This specimen was PBMCs, taken around atezolizumab (anti-PD-L1) treatment. Receptor source: a woman of 80 years or more with urothelial cancer.

V and J are TRBV2 and TRBJ2-1, with 8 positions matching TRBD2. Germline V gene lookup returns CDR1 SNHLY and CDR2 FYNNEI. The CDR3 runs 13 residues. The ends lost 5 bases at V and 4 bases at J; junction bases unmatched: 1. CDR3 in amino acids: CASSRLAYNEQFF. DNA of the CDR3: TGTGCCAGCAGTCGACTAGCGTACAATGAGCAGTTCTTC.

This sequence joins TRBV5-4 and TRBJ2-5; TRBD2 matches 8 bases. This CDR3 has 15 amino acids. Germline V gene lookup returns CDR1 SGHNT and CDR2 YYREEE (reference sequence). V shed 0 bases, J shed 5 bases, and the junction held 6 bases outside the gene matches. CDR3 region: CASSLGAGVEETQYF. CDR3 bases: TGTGCCAGCAGCTTGGGAGCGGGAGTGGAGGAGACCCAGTACTTC.

The chain links TRBV28 to TRBJ2-7; D is perhaps TRBD2 (6 bases). Per germline, CDR1 MDHEN and CDR2 SYDVKM. V lost 5 bases and J 3 bases, leaving 20 bases between the germline ends. The CDR3 sequence is 16 residues long. The CDR3 nucleotides read TGTGCCAGCAGTCTAAACCAGGGAGGTACCGGCTACGAGCAGTACTTC. Encoded protein: CASSLNQGGTGYEQYF.

The genes are TRBV25-1 and TRBJ2-7; D possibly corresponds to TRBD2 (5 bases). The CDR3 has 13 residues. The germline CDR1 and CDR2 sequences are MGHDK and SYGVNS. Trimming took 7 bases from V and 2 from J, leaving 12 bases between them. The CDR3 DNA follows: TGTGCCAGCATGAGGGTGTTCCCCTACGAGCAGTACTTC. This sequence encodes CASMRVFPYEQYF.

The gene calls are TRBV6-5 and TRBJ2-2; D is possibly TRBD2 (5 bases). Germline V gene data show CDR1 as MNHEY and CDR2 as SVGAGI. V was clipped by 6 bases and J by 0 bases, with 11 bases between them. CDR3 length equals 15 residues. The CDR3, as DNA: TGTGCCAGCAGACCGGACTGGTCGAACACCGGGGAGCTGTTTTTT. It specifies CASRPDWSNTGELFF.

The CDR3 DNA follows: TGTGCCTGGAGCTACGGTCTCTCTGGAAACACCATATATTTT. This translates into CAWSYGLSGNTIYF. The chain has TRBV30 and TRBJ1-3, with D unresolved. Germline loops: CDR1 GTSNPN, CDR2 SVGIG (reference sequence). This CDR3 comprises 14 residues. The V end was cut by 3 bases, the J end by 0 bases, with 9 bases between.

The J gene is TRBJ2-1, the V gene TRBV5-1; 7 bases align to TRBD2. The CDR3 loop spans 14 amino acids. V trimming: 4 bases; J trimming: 8 bases; junction bases outside the gene matches: 9. The germline V gene encodes CDR1 SGHRS and CDR2 YFSETQ. The CDR3 sequence is CASSPGTIPYEQFF. For the CDR3, the DNA is TGCGCCAGCAGCCCTGGGACTATTCCCTATGAGCAGTTCTTC.

The V and J genes are TRBV2 and TRBJ1-2, with 8 nucleotides matching TRBD1. Germline CDR1 reads SNHLY; CDR2 reads FYNNEI. The CDR3 spans 14 residues. With 7 bases clipped from V and 2 bases from J, the junction kept 6 bases outside the gene matches. In DNA form, the CDR3 reads TGTGCCAGCACCCTGACAGGGGCCAACTATGGCTACACCTTC. Translated, it gives CASTLTGANYGYTF.

The V and J genes are TRBV28 and TRBJ2-3; 11 bases are a match to TRBD2. Germline V CDR1 and CDR2: MDHEN, SYDVKM. The CDR3 loop spans 15 amino acids. The V and J ends lost 6 bases and 3 bases, in that order; junction bases with no gene match: 5. This chain's CDR3 is CASRTTSGKTDTQYF. The DNA of the CDR3 is TGTGCCAGCAGGACGACTAGCGGGAAAACAGATACGCAGTATTTT.

V and J are TRBV19 and TRBJ2-7, with D perhaps matching TRBD1 (6 bases). The CDR3 runs to 14 residues. Germline V gives CDR1 LNHDA, CDR2 SQIVND (reference sequence). V was clipped by 4 bases and J by 5 bases, with 15 bases between them. This chain's CDR3 is CASSTGQYPDEQYF. The CDR3 DNA reads TGTGCCAGTAGTACAGGACAGTACCCCGACGAGCAGTACTTC.

The chain uses TRBV19 and TRBJ2-7; TRBD1 is a possible D gene (5 bases). Trimming stripped 6 bases from V and 4 bases from J, with 10 bases between. CDR3 size: 12 residues. Germline values: CDR1 LNHDA, CDR2 SQIVND (reference sequence). The CDR3 nucleotides read TGTGCCAGTAGGACACAGGATTACGAGCAGTACTTC. Amino acid sequence: CASRTQDYEQYF.

The V gene is TRBV28, the J gene TRBJ2-7, with TRBD2 matching 9 bases. The CDR3 extends over 16 amino acids. J gave up 4 bases and V 6 bases, and 13 bases lay outside the gene matches. CDR1 is MDHEN, CDR2 SYDVKM, per germline. The CDR3 protein is CASSPIGAGGPYEQYF. The CDR3 region has the DNA TGTGCCAGCAGCCCTATTGGGGCGGGAGGGCCGTACGAGCAGTACTTC.

The chain couples TRBV11-3 to TRBJ1-1; D not certain. V dropped 0 bases and J dropped 4 bases, with 6 bases sitting between them. CDR1 SGHNT and CDR2 YENEEA come from the germline V gene. The CDR3 covers 13 residues. This CDR3 reads CASSLEGVTEAFF. CDR3 nucleotides: TGTGCCAGCAGCTTAGAGGGAGTCACTGAAGCTTTCTTT.

The chain carries TRBV5-4 and TRBJ2-6, with TRBD2 matching over 8 bases. V gave up 4 bases and J gave up 0 bases; unmatched junction bases: 0. CDR3 size: 15 residues. Germline lookup yields CDR1 SGHNT and CDR2 YYREEE (reference sequence). The CDR3 bases are TGTGCCAGCAGCCGGGAGGGCTCTGGGGCCAACGTCCTGACTTTC. Translating it yields CASSREGSGANVLTF.

The CDR3 region is CASSTTGGTNQPQHF. The CDR3 bases are TGCGCCAGCAGCACTACAGGGGGCACCAATCAGCCCCAGCATTTT. V is TRBV5-1 and J is TRBJ1-5; TRBD1 aligns across 9 bases. The length of the CDR3 is 15 residues. Looked up from germline, CDR1 is SGHRS and CDR2 is YFSETQ. Trimming at V came to 4 bases and at J to 3 bases, leaving 5 bases not matched to a gene.

The chain employs TRBV5-1 and TRBJ2-7, with D possibly matching TRBD2 (6 bases). Germline CDR1 reads SGHRS; CDR2 reads YFSETQ. The CDR3 is made up of 16 amino acids. V was clipped by 0 bases and J by 0 bases, with 13 bases between them. CDR3 nucleotide sequence: TGCGCCAGCAGCTTGGTGGGCGGGATGAGCTCCTACGAGCAGTACTTC. Protein sequence: CASSLVGGMSSYEQYF.

This chain joins TRBV4-1 and TRBJ2-1; the D gene is possibly TRBD2 (5 bases). Germline CDR1 reads MGHRA; CDR2 reads YSYEKL. Trimming cost V 1 base and J 1 base, with 20 bases left between them. The CDR3 consists of 19 residues. CDR3 amino acids: CASSQGGSARTQSYNEQFF. CDR3 bases: TGCGCCAGCAGCCAAGGGGGTAGCGCCAGGACCCAGTCCTACAATGAGCAGTTCTTC.

This chain uses TRBV6-1 with TRBJ1-3, with D possibly matching TRBD1 (6 bases). This CDR3 spans 17 amino acids. Germline loops: CDR1 MNHNS, CDR2 SASEGT. The ends were cut back, 2 bases at V and 4 bases at J, with 18 bases in the middle. CDR3 amino acids: CASSERTGGAGGNTIYF. CDR3 nucleotides: TGTGCCAGCAGTGAACGCACCGGGGGGGCAGGGGGAAACACCATATATTTT.